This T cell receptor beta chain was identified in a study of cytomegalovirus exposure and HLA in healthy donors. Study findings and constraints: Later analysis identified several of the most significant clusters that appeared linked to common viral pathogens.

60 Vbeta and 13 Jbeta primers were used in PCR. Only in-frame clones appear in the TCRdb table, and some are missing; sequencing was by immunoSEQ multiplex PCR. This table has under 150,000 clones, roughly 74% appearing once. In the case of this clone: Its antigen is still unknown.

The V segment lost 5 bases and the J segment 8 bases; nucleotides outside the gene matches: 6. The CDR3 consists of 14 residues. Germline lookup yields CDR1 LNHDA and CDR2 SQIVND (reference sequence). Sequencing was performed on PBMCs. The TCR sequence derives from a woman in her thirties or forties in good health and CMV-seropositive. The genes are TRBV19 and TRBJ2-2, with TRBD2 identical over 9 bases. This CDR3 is CASSAGTSLGELFF. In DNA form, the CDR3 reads TGTGCCAGTAGTGCCGGGACTAGCCTAGGGGAGCTGTTTTTT.